The following is a T cell receptor (beta chain) sequence with its context. The antigen remains unidentified. Germline V gene data show CDR1 as SEHNR and CDR2 as FQNEAQ (reference sequence). Trimming removed 2 bases at V and 1 base at J, with 6 bases between. The CDR3 is 14 amino acids. Making use of molecular barcodes, quantitative 5'-RACE generated TCR beta libraries. TCRdb used MiXCR to reprocess the 5' RACE reads, holding one entry per CDR3 protein. This table has a few hundred thousand distinct CDR3 sequences, approximately 7.4% appearing once. This entry belongs to a study of CD8 T cells in ankylosing spondylitis. Notes on the study in general: Characteristic, it appeared, of ankylosing spondylitis blood was a TCR beta motif of eight or nine highly homologous variants. Reportedly, disease-linked clones are significantly enriched in ankylosing spondylitis patients' matched synovial fluid.

Sequencing was carried out using blood, either unsorted or a sorted T cell fraction (not recorded which). This clonotype was sampled from a male donor with ankylosing spondylitis. V and J are TRBV7-9 and TRBJ1-3; D remains unclear. CDR3 residues: CASSLSESGNTIYF. The CDR3 DNA sequence: TGTGCCAGCAGCTTAAGCGAATCTGGAAACACCATATATTTT.